These 10 T cell receptor beta chains were all obtained from the same sample, sequenced in a study of CD8+ T cells in alopecia areata. Treatment described: oral pan-JAK inhibitor, 5-10 mg twice daily. Sequencing used cDNA as its template, made by extracting RNA and reverse transcribing it. Method: immunoSEQ multiplex PCR; TCRdb's copy keeps in-frame clones and lacks some. The data hold 160,000 or so clones, with 65% observed a single time. The sample in question was CD4+ T cells sorted from blood, obtained at week 4, from a patient treated with tofacitinib. Receptors originate from a human donor with alopecia areata.

The V call is TRBV27, the J call TRBJ2-5, with 8 bases that match TRBD1. The CDR3 has 13 amino acids. V dropped 3 bases and J dropped 5; count of bases not matched to a gene: 2. The germline V gene encodes CDR1 MNHEY and CDR2 SMNVEV (reference sequence). The CDR3 reads CASSLTGAETQYF. CDR3 DNA sequence: TGTGCCAGCAGTTTGACAGGGGCGGAGACCCAGTACTTC.

The chain joins TRBV30 to TRBJ2-2; perhaps TRBD1 as D (8 bases). Trimming took off 3 bases at V and 9 bases at J, with 17 bases between the two ends. Germline V gene sequence: CDR1 GTSNPN, CDR2 SVGIG (reference sequence). CDR3 length equals 14 residues. CDR3 in DNA: TGTGCCTGGAGGAGACAGGGGAGGGTCAGGGAGCTGTTTTTT. It yields the protein CAWRRQGRVRELFF. The full variable domain, its missing parts supplied by reference TRBV30 and TRBJ2-2, is SQTIHQWPATLVQPVGSPLSLECTVEGTSNPNLYWYRQAAGRGLQLLFYSVGIGQISSEVPQNLSASRPQDRQFILSSKKLLLSDSGFYLCAWRRQGRVRELFFGEGSRLTVL.

This clone was seen ten or more times. The chain has TRBV2 and TRBJ2-1; 9 nucleotides line up with TRBD1. The CDR3 has 14 residues. V lost 5 bases, J lost 8 bases, and 7 bases stayed unmatched. Germline-derived CDR1 and CDR2 are SNHLY and FYNNEI. CDR3 nucleotide sequence: TGTGCCAGCAGTCAGGACAGGGGCCCCGATGAGCAGTTCTTC. Its protein is CASSQDRGPDEQFF.

This clone has more than one count but fewer than ten. The CDR3 DNA follows: TGTGCCAGCAGCTTACTAGACCCAACAGATACGCAGTATTTT. Encoded protein: CASSLLDPTDTQYF. The chain joins TRBV11-2 to TRBJ2-3, with D uncertain. Trimming took off 2 bases at V and 3 bases at J, with 9 bases between the two ends. CDR1 is SGHAT and CDR2 is FQNNGV in the germline V gene. The CDR3 has 14 residues. Using reference TRBV11-2 and TRBJ2-3 for the parts outside the CDR3, the full variable domain is EAGVAQSPRYKIIEKRQSVAFWCNPISGHATLYWYQQILGQGPKLLIQFQNNGVVDDSQLPKDRFSAERLKGVDSTLKIQPAKLEDSAVYLCASSLLDPTDTQYFGPGTRLTVL.

The V call is TRBV29-1, the J call TRBJ2-3, with 10 bases lining up with TRBD1. This CDR3 has 14 residues. Unmatched junction bases numbered 4, after V lost 6 bases and J lost 1 base. The germline V gene encodes CDR1 SQVTM and CDR2 ANQGSEA. The CDR3 loop reads CSVGQGMGTDTQYF. The CDR3 nucleotides are TGCAGCGTGGGACAGGGGATGGGCACAGATACGCAGTATTTT.

The table lists this clone with a few counts. The genes are TRBV5-1 and TRBJ2-5; 11 bases fit TRBD1. Looked up from germline, CDR1 is SGHRS and CDR2 is YFSETQ. Trimming removed 4 bases from V and 5 bases from J; junction bases left unmatched: 4. This CDR3 region has 14 residues. In nucleotides, the CDR3 is TGCGCCAGCAGCCCGGACAGGGGGCACGAGACCCAGTACTTC. Protein: CASSPDRGHETQYF. The entire variable domain, with the rest obtained from reference TRBV5-1 and TRBJ2-5, is as follows: KAGVTQTPRYLIKTRGQQVTLSCSPISGHRSVSWYQQTPGQGLQFLFEYFSETQRNKGNFPGRFSGRQFSNSRSEMNVSTLELGDSALYLCASSPDRGHETQYFGPGTRLLVL.

The V call is TRBV30, the J call TRBJ2-5, with D perhaps given as TRBD1 or TRBD2 (6 bases each). CDR3 length: 13 amino acids. The ends were cut back, 5 bases at V and 1 base at J, with 11 bases in the middle. Per germline, CDR1 GTSNPN and CDR2 SVGIG (reference sequence). The CDR3 nucleotides are TGTGCCTGGGCTTGGGGGGCCCAAGAGACCCAGTACTTC. Its protein is CAWAWGAQETQYF.

V gene TRBV4-3 combines with J gene TRBJ1-3, with 7 bases fitting TRBD1. The CDR3 runs to 15 residues. The V gene's germline CDR1 is LGHNA and CDR2 YSLEER. The J segment lost 0 bases and the V segment lost 4 bases, leaving 3 bases of the junction unmatched. CDR3 coding DNA: TGCGCCAGCAGCCTTGGGACAGACTCTGGAAACACCATATATTTT. Translating gives CASSLGTDSGNTIYF.

The gene calls are TRBV29-1 and TRBJ1-2; the D gene is possibly TRBD1 (5 bases). Germline CDR1 is SQVTM and CDR2 is ANQGSEA. The CDR3 runs to 11 residues. V lost 5 bases and J lost 4, with 8 bases in between. The CDR3 loop reads CSVTTVYGYTF. The CDR3 nucleotides read TGCAGCGTTACGACAGTCTATGGCTACACCTTC.

In DNA form, the CDR3 reads TGTGCCAGCAGCTTAGCGGGATCCCCTGGGAATGAGCAGTTCTTC. Residues: CASSLAGSPGNEQFF. V usage is TRBV7-6 and J usage is TRBJ2-1; D ambiguous. The CDR3 is 15 residues long. The V and J ends lost 0 bases and 7 bases respectively, with 13 bases between them. CDR1 and CDR2 from the germline V gene are SGHVS and FNYEAQ. Filled out from reference TRBV7-6 and TRBJ2-1, the complete variable domain reads GAGVSQSPRYKVTKRGQDVALRCDPISGHVSLYWYRQALGQGPEFLTYFNYEAQQDKSGLPNDRFSAERPEGSISTLTIQRTEQRDSAMYRCASSLAGSPGNEQFFGPGTRLTVL.